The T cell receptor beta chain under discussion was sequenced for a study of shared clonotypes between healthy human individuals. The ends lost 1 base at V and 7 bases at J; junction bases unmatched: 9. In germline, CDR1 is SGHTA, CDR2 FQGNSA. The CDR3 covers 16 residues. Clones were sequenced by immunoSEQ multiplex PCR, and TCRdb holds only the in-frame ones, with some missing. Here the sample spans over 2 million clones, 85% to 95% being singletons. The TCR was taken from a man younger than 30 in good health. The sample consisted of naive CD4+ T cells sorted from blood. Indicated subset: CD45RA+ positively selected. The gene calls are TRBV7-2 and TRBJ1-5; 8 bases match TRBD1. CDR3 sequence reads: CASSLGAGGSLQPQHF. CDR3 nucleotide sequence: TGTGCCAGCAGCTTAGGGGCAGGGGGCTCTTTACAGCCCCAGCATTTT.